This TCR beta chain was documented in a study of beta chain features in type 1 diabetes (dated by TCRdb to 2017 to 2018). Context from the whole study: Mean age, gender distribution, total cell number and subset yield did not differ between patients and healthy donors. In the study, TCRB repertoires of sorted circulating CD4+ T cell subsets from recently diagnosed type 1 diabetes patients were compared with those of matched healthy donors. Regulatory and stem cell-like memory subsets were isolated from only 8 patients and roughly 8 healthy donors, whereas naive and central memory subsets came from all 30 or so donors. A total of 100 million to 110 million sorted cells were examined across all samples, and a strong correlation was observed between cell number per subset and RNA yield.

Turning to this clone: Its antigen is not yet known. Base qualities are not at hand, and no much larger clone is one base apart.

A single peripheral blood draw of approximately 120 mL on average was collected from each donor into heparinised tubes. A BD FACSAria II and a panel including CD45RO, CCR7, CD25, CD127, CD95 and CD27 were used to sort naive, central memory, regulatory and stem cell-like memory CD4+ T cells. Purity was above 95% for every sorted population. PBMCs were isolated immediately by Lymphoprep density gradient centrifugation and stained directly without culture. So that batch effects would be minimized, each experiment stained and sorted samples in pairs, pairing one healthy donor with one patient. The High Capacity cDNA Reverse Transcription Kit was used to reverse transcribe all of the isolated RNA, meaning that expressed TCRB transcripts were what got sequenced. Deep immunoSEQ sequencing was applied to naive, central memory and regulatory T cell samples, giving an average of around 3.4 million total reads per sample. Sorted cells were lysed in RLT buffer and RNA was extracted with DNase-treated RNeasy Micro or Mini kits, depending on cell number. Each cell subset was processed separately to prevent cross-contamination, with patient and healthy donor samples processed together. Using the immunoSEQ multiplex PCR, TCRB sequences were amplified from cDNA into 87-bp fragments spanning the CDR3 region. Amplicons were sequenced on the Illumina HiSeq platform. The authors processed their data as follows. Synthetic template baselines were used to correct PCR bias computationally, reads within Hamming distance 2 were collapsed, and singletons that could not be merged were discarded. By aligning reads against IMGT, V, D and J genes, CDR3 length, and insertions or deletions at six rearrangement sites were assigned. Within each subset, clonotype counts were normalized to sorted cell number, after which true diversity and Gini coefficients were computed with the tcR R package. Repertoire sharing was quantified using the overlap coefficient calculated on TCRB nucleotide sequences. Out-of-frame TCRB sequences from naive cells were analyzed as a proxy for the pre-selection repertoire. Drawn from immuneACCESS, this table holds only the in-frame rearrangements with V and J called that TCRdb kept. Clones are partly lost; checked studies trace under half to an unresolved V gene and leave the rest unexplained. The V and J calls and clone size were taken over from that table, and D and trimming were inferred from the DNA. This sample lists under 900,000 clones; 17% were detected once. 0.02% to 0.025% of the sample is in the top ten clones.

The cysteine opens and the phenylalanine closes a CDR3 of 13 amino acids. Just the 39-base CDR3 DNA is kept, in frame starting at base 1. The V and J ends are trimmed by 9 bases and 0 bases, leaving 9 bases between them. The germline V gene yields SNHLY for CDR1 and FYNNEI for CDR2. Here is what the overall study found, with its caveats: Because cDNA was sequenced instead of genomic DNA, highly expressing activated cells could be over-represented, though the groups showed no difference in activation or CD3 levels. A moderate but significant shortening of TCRB CDR3 length was observed in type 1 diabetes patients in all four CD4+ subsets. At VDJ recombination sites, patients with type 1 diabetes made fewer insertions and deleted more nucleotides, a pattern implying thymic rearrangement abnormalities. Naive, central memory and regulatory TCRB repertoires appeared to be more alike among patients than among healthy donors. HLA sub-analyses involved small numbers of individuals, so any influence of HLA type on TCRB rearrangement remained unresolved. PCR might favor shorter templates, but patient and control samples were amplified and corrected together, so any skew would affect both groups equally.

Rearrangement joined TRBV2 to TRBJ2-1; the D gene is perhaps TRBD1 or TRBD2, each of them matching over 5 bases. What was sequenced was naive CD4+ T cells from blood. The cell subset or site tag for this specimen amounts to: true naive CD4+ T cells. The clonotype was recovered from a young woman in good health. The CDR3 protein is CASEGRSYNEQFF. The DNA is TGTGCCAGTGAGGGGCGCTCCTACAATGAGCAGTTCTTC. The full variable domain, with segments outside the CDR3 supplied by the reference TRBV2 and TRBJ2-1 proteins, appears as EPEVTQTPSHQVTQMGQEVILRCVPISNHLYFYWYRQILGQKVEFLVSFYNNEISEKSEIFDDQFSVERPDGSNFTLKIRSTKLEDSAMYFCASEGRSYNEQFFGPGTRLTVL.